A selection of T cell receptor beta chains follows, all from one sample in a study of CD8 T cells in Susac syndrome. TCRdb recomputed calls from the immunoSEQ multiplex PCR reads with MiXCR, one row per CDR3 protein. The table shows nearly 200,000 distinct CDR3 sequences, with around 96% occurring only once. Sequencing used CD4+ T cells from PBMCs. The receptors stem from a human donor with multiple sclerosis. Both conserved end residues are part of each CDR3. D genes are given only for firm matches. Some rows mark clone size as missing; the rest say once, few, many or name a class of expanded clone.

-	TRBV27	-	TRBJ1-2	CASSFGGSISYGYTF	TGTGCCAGCAGTTTCGGCGGGTCCATAAGCTATGGCTACACCTTC
-	TRBV9	-	TRBJ2-7	CASSPRSGRSYEQYF	TGTGCCAGCAGCCCCAGGAGCGGGCGGTCTTACGAGCAGTACTTC
-	TRBV5-4	-	TRBJ2-5	CASEETQYF	TGTGCCAGCGAAGAGACCCAGTACTTC
-	TRBV20-1	-	TRBJ2-3	CSARVGLGRNTDTQYF	TGCAGTGCTAGAGTGGGGCTGGGGCGGAACACAGATACGCAGTATTTT
-	TRBV3-1	-	TRBJ1-1	CASSLQAFEAFF	TGTGCCAGCAGCCTTCAAGCCTTCGAAGCTTTCTTT
TRBD1	TRBV29-1	-	TRBJ1-2	CSAKGTAEDGYTF	TGCAGCGCTAAAGGGACAGCCGAAGATGGCTACACCTTC
-	TRBV30	-	TRBJ1-1	CAWSVRSVTTEAFF	TGTGCCTGGAGTGTACGGAGCGTGACGACTGAAGCTTTCTTT
TRBD1	TRBV5-6	-	TRBJ2-7	CASSFRDRAHEQYF	TGTGCCAGCTCATTCCGGGACAGGGCCCACGAGCAGTACTTC
-	TRBV20-1	once	TRBJ1-6	CSARGPGGAVGLGSPLHF	TGCAGTGCTAGAGGTCCTGGAGGAGCTGTCGGCTTAGGGTCACCCCTCCACTTT
TRBD1	TRBV12-3/TRBV12-4	-	TRBJ2-5	CASSWAPAGGQETQYF	TGTGCCAGCAGTTGGGCCCCGGCAGGGGGTCAAGAGACCCAGTACTTC
-	TRBV15	-	TRBJ1-4	CATSRDLGNEKLFF	TGTGCCACCAGCAGAGATCTGGGTAATGAAAAACTGTTTTTT
-	TRBV9	-	TRBJ1-1	CASSRQRNTEAFF	TGTGCCAGCAGCAGGCAGAGGAACACTGAAGCTTTCTTT
-	TRBV20-1	-	TRBJ1-4	CSARSGGWEKLFF	TGCAGTGCTAGATCTGGGGGCTGGGAAAAACTGTTTTTT
-	TRBV15	-	TRBJ1-2	CATSRDEGPGGYTF	TGTGCCACCAGCAGAGATGAGGGGCCCGGTGGCTACACCTTC
-	TRBV30	-	TRBJ1-2	CAWSQGAGYTF	TGTGCCTGGAGTCAGGGAGCGGGCTACACCTTC
-	TRBV5-1	-	TRBJ2-5	CASSLGRARETQYF	TGCGCCAGCAGCCTGGGACGTGCGAGAGAGACCCAGTACTTC
-	TRBV30	-	TRBJ2-5	CAWGTVGETQYF	TGTGCCTGGGGGACTGTCGGGGAGACCCAGTACTTC
-	TRBV4-1	once	TRBJ2-5	CASSKLVVETQYF	TGCGCCAGCAGCAAACTAGTAGTGGAGACCCAGTACTTC